Given below is one T cell receptor (beta chain) in context. Its antigen remains unidentified. This entry belongs to a study of cytomegalovirus exposure and HLA in healthy donors. Study findings and constraints: A missense DCLRE1C variant was associated with V- and J-gene trimming of TCR beta chains in a later analysis, and an independent cohort replicated the association.

Trimming left V 1 base short and J 9 bases short, with 16 bases between. CDR1 and CDR2 from the germline V gene are SEHNR and FQNEAQ (reference sequence). The CDR3 has 15 residues. PCR primers comprised 60 Vbeta and 13 Jbeta primers. TCRdb keeps only in-frame clones here, not all; method: immunoSEQ multiplex PCR. The table records 80,000 to 100,000 clones, about 81% of them present only once. Source material: PBMCs. The chain employs TRBV7-9 and TRBJ2-1; D call uncertain. The source of this sequence is a man aged 40-49 years in good health and CMV-seronegative. The CDR3 loop is CASSLGLALVGEQFF. As DNA, the CDR3 is TGTGCCAGCAGCTTAGGGTTAGCTCTGGTAGGTGAGCAGTTCTTC.